This entry concerns a single TCR beta chain. The antigen is not known. This specimen comes from a study of T cell responses to AZD1222 COVID-19 vaccine. General study findings and limits: Spike-specific TCR breadth and depth grew following two AZD1222 doses. Only five to seven individuals given AZD1222 were seropositive at baseline. Only after the peak T cell response were repertoires sampled. Females made up more of the donors, who were largely white British, and clonal diversity may have come out too low.

V dropped 3 bases and J dropped 8; count of bases not matched to a gene: 7. The CDR3 covers 14 residues. The V gene's germline CDR1 is MNHEY and CDR2 SMNVEV (reference sequence). Some clones are missing from TCRdb's copy, which holds only in-frame ones; the method was immunoSEQ multiplex PCR. The data contain approximately 70,000 clones, about 83% of them singletons. The sequence came from an adult in good health. The V and J genes are TRBV27 and TRBJ1-2, with 9 bases identical to TRBD1. The specimen comprised peripheral blood, sampled on day 0 of AZD1222 vaccination. The CDR3 DNA follows: TGTGCCAGCAGTTTCGGGACAGGGTATGGAGGCTACACCTTC. Translated: CASSFGTGYGGYTF.